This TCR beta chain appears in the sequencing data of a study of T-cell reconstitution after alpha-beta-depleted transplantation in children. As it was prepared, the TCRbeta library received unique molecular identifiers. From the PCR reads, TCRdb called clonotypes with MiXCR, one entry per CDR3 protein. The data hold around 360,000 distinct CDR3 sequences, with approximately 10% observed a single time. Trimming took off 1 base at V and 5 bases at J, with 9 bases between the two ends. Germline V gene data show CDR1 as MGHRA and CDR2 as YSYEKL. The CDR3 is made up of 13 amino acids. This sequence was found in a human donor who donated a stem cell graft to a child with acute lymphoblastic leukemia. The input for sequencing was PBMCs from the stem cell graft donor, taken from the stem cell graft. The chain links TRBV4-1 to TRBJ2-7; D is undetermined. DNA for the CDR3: TGCGCCAGCAGCCAAGCCGGACGGGACGAGCAGTACTTC. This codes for CASSQAGRDEQYF.